This T cell receptor (beta chain) is from a study of CD8 T cells in Susac syndrome. Study results and limitations: Clonal expansion was not seen in any Susac syndrome CD4+ T cell repertoire.

While CD8+ and CD4+ T cells were isolated negatively, TEMRA cells were enriched by FACS. Germline V gene sequence: CDR1 SGHNT, CDR2 YYREEE (reference sequence). Trimming removed 2 bases at V and 8 bases at J, with 11 bases between. This CDR3 contains 13 residues. The RNA, roughly 0.45 to 1 ug, was put through reverse transcription using random hexamers. Amplification of TCR beta CDR3 across 54 Vbeta and 13 Jbeta was performed with immunoSEQ multiplex PCR. A single record per CDR3 protein comes from TCRdb applying MiXCR to the immunoSEQ multiplex PCR reads. Counted here are about 180,000 distinct CDR3 sequences, roughly 95% occurring once; the ten biggest clones make up around 0.12%. Worth noting for this clonotype: Its specificity is not known.

V usage is TRBV5-4 and J usage is TRBJ2-1, with D perhaps matching TRBD2 (6 bases). The TCR originated in a human donor with Susac syndrome. The sequencing sample was made of CD4+ T cells from PBMCs. CDR3 bases: TGTGCCAGCAGCTTAGCGGGTATCGATGAGCAGTTCTTC. Its translation is CASSLAGIDEQFF.